This T cell receptor (beta chain) was recorded in a study of blood T cells in healthy people across ages. Broader study findings: Underestimates were what the diversity estimates from one million T cells were considered to be. PBMCs left unsorted prevented a conclusive naive versus antigen-experienced comparison.

The CDR3 sequence is 16 residues long. Per germline, CDR1 SEHNR and CDR2 FQNEAQ (reference sequence). Trimming left V 2 bases short and J 4 bases short, with 16 bases between. As for this clonotype: No antigen is known for it.

A second PCR, run for about 6 to 11 cycles, used a sample-barcoded 5' primer plus a J-beta primer mix. TCRdb processed the 5' RACE reads anew with MiXCR; each CDR3 protein has one entry. The sample carries 1 million to 1.2 million distinct CDR3 sequences, under 40% recorded once. The chain carries TRBV7-9 and TRBJ2-3; no reliable D call. The sequenced sample was blood. The sequence derives from a man between 18 and 29 years old in good health. DNA of the CDR3: TGTGCCAGCAGCTTACCGGGTTGGGAATCCGCAGATACGCAGTATTTT. Its protein is CASSLPGWESADTQYF. Full variable domain (missing parts from reference TRBV7-9 and TRBJ2-3): DTGVSQNPRHKITKRGQNVTFRCDPISEHNRLYWYRQTLGQGPEFLTYFQNEAQLEKSRLLSDRFSAERPKGSFSTLEIQRTEQGDSAMYLCASSLPGWESADTQYFGPGTRLTVL.